Each of the 18 T cell receptor beta chains below was sequenced from the same sample in a study of T cells in localized non-small cell lung cancer. Method: immunoSEQ multiplex PCR; TCRdb's copy keeps in-frame clones and lacks some. The data hold 30,000 or so clones, with roughly 91% observed a single time. The material was peripheral blood, obtained before any cancer treatment. These receptors were taken from a female donor aged 60 or older with stage III squamous cell lung carcinoma.

V is TRBV6-6 and J is TRBJ1-1; possible D gene TRBD1, 6 bases. The length of the CDR3 is 16 residues. CDR1 is MNHNY, CDR2 SVGAGI, per germline (reference sequence). The V end lost 11 bases, the J end lost 3 bases, and 25 bases lay between the germline ends. The CDR3 region has the DNA TGTGCCGGCCAACAAGGGGGGGGTTGGGTGCACACTGAAGCTTTCTTT. It is translated as CAGQQGGGWVHTEAFF.

The chain recombines TRBV7-3 with TRBJ1-4; a weak D match, TRBD1 (6 bases). Germline-derived CDR1 and CDR2 are SGHTA and FQGTGA. V shed 2 bases and J shed 3 bases, with 10 bases lying between them. There are 15 residues in the CDR3. The CDR3 protein is CASSLSGTPNEKLFF. In DNA form, the CDR3 reads TGTGCCAGCAGCTTATCCGGGACACCTAATGAAAAACTGTTTTTT. Combining the CDR3 with reference TRBV7-3 and TRBJ1-4 gives the whole variable domain GAGVSQTPSNKVTEKGKYVELRCDPISGHTALYWYRQSLGQGPEFLIYFQGTGAADDSGLPNDRFFAVRPEGSVSTLKIQRTERGDSAVYLCASSLSGTPNEKLFFGSGTQLSVL.

This CDR3 is CASSQGTGRTYEQYF. CDR3 DNA sequence: TGCGCCAGCAGCCAGGGGACAGGGCGGACCTACGAGCAGTACTTC. The chain uses TRBV4-3 and TRBJ2-7, with 9 bases aligning to TRBD1. Germline trimming cut 3 bases from V and 2 bases from J; bases unmatched to any gene: 5. The CDR3 is 15 amino acids. CDR1 LGHNA and CDR2 YSLEER come from the germline V gene.

The J gene is TRBJ2-4, the V gene TRBV2; 11 positions match TRBD1. This CDR3 contains 15 residues. J gave up 6 bases and V 5 bases, and 6 bases lay outside the gene matches. Germline CDR1 and CDR2: SNHLY and FYNNEI. The CDR3 loop reads CASSSGTGGGNIQYF. The CDR3 DNA sequence: TGTGCCAGCAGTTCCGGGACAGGGGGTGGAAACATTCAGTACTTC. The variable domain in full, with the rest retrieved from reference TRBV2 and TRBJ2-4, is EPEVTQTPSHQVTQMGQEVILRCVPISNHLYFYWYRQILGQKVEFLVSFYNNEISEKSEIFDDQFSVERPDGSNFTLKIRSTKLEDSAMYFCASSSGTGGGNIQYFGAGTRLSVL.

The chain joins TRBV27 to TRBJ2-3, with D possibly TRBD2 on 7 matching bases. V was trimmed by 9 bases and J by 0 bases, leaving 22 bases between them. The CDR3 is 17 amino acids. Germline CDR1 is MNHEY and CDR2 is SMNVEV (reference sequence). CDR3 region: CASYHLGGRLSTDTQYF. The CDR3 nucleotides read TGTGCCAGTTACCATCTCGGGGGGCGGCTCAGCACAGATACGCAGTATTTT.

Only one count was recorded for this clone. The chain has TRBV28 and TRBJ1-5; 8 bases align to TRBD1. The CDR3 extends over 16 amino acids. From germline, CDR1 is MDHEN and CDR2 SYDVKM. Germline trimming cut 5 bases from V and 4 bases from J; bases unmatched to any gene: 10. The CDR3 DNA is TGTGCCAGCAGTCCTAGGGACAGGCGGGGAAATCAGCCCCAGCATTTT. Its protein is CASSPRDRRGNQPQHF.

The chain recombines TRBV5-1 with TRBJ2-5, with a weak D call TRBD2 (6 bases). Germline CDR1 is SGHRS and CDR2 is YFSETQ. Trimming removed 0 bases at V and 5 bases at J, with 14 bases between. CDR3 length: 15 amino acids. CDR3 residues: CASSLDSGVRETQYF. The CDR3 coding sequence is TGCGCCAGCAGCTTGGACTCGGGGGTCCGGGAGACCCAGTACTTC. The full variable domain, completed using reference TRBV5-1 and TRBJ2-5, is KAGVTQTPRYLIKTRGQQVTLSCSPISGHRSVSWYQQTPGQGLQFLFEYFSETQRNKGNFPGRFSGRQFSNSRSEMNVSTLELGDSALYLCASSLDSGVRETQYFGPGTRLLVL.

The V gene is TRBV5-6, the J gene TRBJ1-1, with D tentatively TRBD1 (5 bases). The V end was cut by 4 bases, the J end by 0 bases, with 13 bases between. CDR1 is SGHDT and CDR2 is YYEEEE in the germline V gene. The CDR3 is 15 residues long. The CDR3 DNA is TGTGCCAGCAGCCTGGGACGGCGTATGAACACTGAAGCTTTCTTT. This translates into CASSLGRRMNTEAFF.

V usage is TRBV28 and J usage is TRBJ2-2; 11 bases agree with TRBD2. This CDR3 has 15 amino acids. V lost 5 bases to trimming and J lost 7 bases; unmatched junction nucleotides: 6. Germline V gene sequence: CDR1 MDHEN, CDR2 SYDVKM. CDR3 sequence reads: CASSRGLAELGELFF. DNA for the CDR3: TGTGCCAGCAGTAGGGGACTAGCGGAGCTCGGGGAGCTGTTTTTT.

The chain has TRBV6-5 and TRBJ1-1; D gene unclear. V lost 6 bases and J lost 6, with 14 bases in between. CDR3 size: 13 residues. Germline loops: CDR1 MNHEY, CDR2 SVGAGI. The DNA of the CDR3 is TGTGCCAGCAGCAATATCCCGGGAGCTGAAGCTTTCTTT. This translates into CASSNIPGAEAFF.

The chain employs TRBV7-9 and TRBJ1-2; D might be TRBD1 (5 bases). The CDR3 consists of 14 residues. V was clipped by 5 bases and J by 5 bases, with 15 bases between them. CDR1 and CDR2 (germline): SEHNR, FQNEAQ (reference sequence). CDR3 sequence (DNA): TGTGCCAGCAGCGCTCCCGGGACGTGGTATGGCTACACCTTC. Translating it yields CASSAPGTWYGYTF.

The chain joins TRBV5-1 to TRBJ1-4, with D tentatively TRBD1 (6 bases). The germline V and J ends were trimmed by 4 bases and 8 bases, with 18 bases remaining between them. CDR1 is SGHRS, CDR2 YFSETQ, per germline. This CDR3 is built from 15 residues. CDR3 residues: CASSLSAPQGEKLFF. The CDR3 nucleotides are TGCGCCAGCAGCCTATCGGCTCCTCAGGGGGAAAAACTGTTTTTT.

The genes are TRBV6-6 and TRBJ2-7; no clear D gene. The germline CDR1 and CDR2 sequences are MNHNY and SVGAGI (reference sequence). This CDR3 has 13 residues. V shed 6 bases and J shed 0 bases, with 9 bases lying between them. The CDR3 spells CASSPQSSYEQYF. DNA for the CDR3: TGTGCCAGCAGCCCACAGAGCTCCTACGAGCAGTACTTC.

CDR3 sequence reads: CASSLAPSSTDTQYF. In nucleotides, the CDR3 is TGCGCCAGCAGCTTGGCCCCTTCTAGCACAGATACGCAGTATTTT. This chain links TRBV5-1 with TRBJ2-3; unclear D gene. Germline loops: CDR1 SGHRS, CDR2 YFSETQ. The CDR3 consists of 15 residues. V was shortened by 0 bases and J by 0 bases, with 8 bases between the two germline ends.

The chain links TRBV19 to TRBJ1-4; D perhaps matches TRBD1 (6 bases). This CDR3 is built from 15 residues. The germline V gene encodes CDR1 LNHDA and CDR2 SQIVND (reference sequence). The V and J ends lost 6 bases and 6 bases respectively, with 17 bases between them. The CDR3 reads CASRPLQGGDEKLFF. The CDR3 nucleotides are TGTGCCAGTAGACCGCTACAGGGTGGTGATGAAAAACTGTTTTTT.

The chain carries TRBV18 and TRBJ2-2; 10 nucleotides align to TRBD1. This CDR3 spans 15 amino acids. The V segment lost 4 bases and the J segment 3 bases; nucleotides outside the gene matches: 2. CDR1 KGHSH and CDR2 LQKENI come from the germline V gene. CDR3 in DNA: TGTGCCAGCTCACGGGACAGGGGCGACACCGGGGAGCTGTTTTTT. The encoded protein is CASSRDRGDTGELFF. The variable domain in full, with the rest retrieved from reference TRBV18 and TRBJ2-2, is NAGVMQNPRHLVRRRGQEARLRCSPMKGHSHVYWYRQLPEEGLKFMVYLQKENIIDESGMPKERFSAEFPKEGPSILRIQQVVRGDSAAYFCASSRDRGDTGELFFGEGSRLTVL.

This rearrangement joins TRBV5-1 to TRBJ2-7; D tentatively reads TRBD1 or TRBD2 (5 bases each). Germline V gives CDR1 SGHRS, CDR2 YFSETQ. Trimming pared 4 bases from V and 3 bases from J, leaving 14 bases between. This CDR3 has 14 amino acids. This chain's CDR3 is CASSQGSGGYEQYF. The CDR3, as DNA: TGCGCCAGCAGCCAGGGAAGTGGGGGCTACGAGCAGTACTTC. Using reference TRBV5-1 and TRBJ2-7 for the parts outside the CDR3, the full variable domain is KAGVTQTPRYLIKTRGQQVTLSCSPISGHRSVSWYQQTPGQGLQFLFEYFSETQRNKGNFPGRFSGRQFSNSRSEMNVSTLELGDSALYLCASSQGSGGYEQYFGPGTRLTVT.

The chain recombines TRBV11-3 with TRBJ1-4; possibly TRBD1 for D (5 bases). V lost 6 bases to trimming and J lost 7 bases, with 15 bases between them. Germline assignment: CDR1 SGHNT and CDR2 YENEEA. The CDR3 runs to 14 residues. The DNA for the CDR3 is TGTGCCAGCAGGGGACGAGGGGTAGGTGAAAAACTGTTTTTT. Amino acid sequence: CASRGRGVGEKLFF. The variable domain in full, completed from reference TRBV11-3 and TRBJ1-4, reads EAGVVQSPRYKIIEKKQPVAFWCNPISGHNTLYWYLQNLGQGPELLIRYENEEAVDDSQLPKDRFSAERLKGVDSTLKIQPAELGDSAVYLCASRGRGVGEKLFFGSGTQLSVL.